This TCR beta chain is from a study of CD8+ T cells in alopecia areata listed by TCRdb under 2018. With respect to the entire study: Skin from C3H/HeJ donors with spontaneous alopecia (6-12 months old) was grafted onto female C3H/HeJ recipients that were about 7-10 weeks old. High-throughput TCRbeta sequencing was used to examine T cell clonal expansion in alopecia areata in both the C3H/HeJ mouse model and human patients. On the human side, TCRbeta sequencing was run on scalp tissue and on sorted CD4+ and CD8+ peripheral blood T cells from healthy controls and from alopecia areata patients with either patchy or totalis/universalis disease. Clonality in the scalp was compared among normal scalp (n=4), patchy alopecia areata scalp (n=8), and alopecia totalis/universalis scalp (n=8). The RNA source kit depended on sample type: the PAXgene miRNA kit for fixed scalp, the miRNeasy kit for PBMCs, and the RNeasy kit for mouse skin. immunoSEQ multiplex PCR using 35 Vbeta forward primers and 13 Jbeta reverse primers was used to amplify TCRbeta CDR3 regions. What the work shows at the level of the full study, not this receptor alone: Shared TCR sequences between patients were less evident than in mice, which may be partly attributable to HLA diversity in the patient population. Compared with normal scalp, lesional scalp had higher clonality and more expanded CD8+ clones, particularly in alopecia totalis/universalis, a pattern that suggests antigenic drive. Unlike mouse skin, where gammadelta T cells dominate, normal human skin contains resident alphabeta T cells that get sequenced too, which complicates analysis of the scalp TCR repertoire.

The library was produced with the immunoSEQ multiplex PCR assay. RNA was extracted from all samples and reverse transcribed into cDNA as template for TCR sequencing. First-strand cDNA was synthesized using SuperScript III with a 2:1 mix of oligo-dT and random hexamers. A synthetic immune receptor repertoire was used to assess amplification bias, and residual bias was removed computationally. Sequencing of the libraries was done on Illumina HiSeq using 60 bp reads that spanned the CDR3 and were read from J toward V. The source study handled its data this way. Raw reads were preprocessed to remove errors, and CDR3 was defined according to IMGT conventions as the region from the conserved cysteine to phenylalanine. Clonality was computed as 1 minus the Shannon entropy, with the entropy normalized by log2 of the number of productive unique TCRs. CD4 or CD8 identity of scalp clones was inferred by cross-referencing scalp TCRbeta sequences with sorted blood CD4 and CD8 repertoires. In TCRdb, the immuneACCESS table is reduced to in-frame sequences with V and J assigned. These tables do not hold every clone; where another copy was compared, an unresolved V gene accounts for under half, and the others remain unexplained. That table furnishes V, J and clone size, whereas the DNA furnished D and trimming. This sample has roughly 260,000 clones, none of them a singleton. Clones ranked in the top ten supply roughly 1.2% of the sample.

V trim: 4 bases; J trim: 5 bases; unmatched bases: 2. The germline V gene (reference sequence) yields NSQYPW for CDR1 and LRSPGD for CDR2. The CDR3 runs 15 amino acids, cysteine and phenylalanine included. Only the CDR3 bases that were read are kept: 33 of them, in frame from base 1. Pooled mouse cutaneous lymph node cells were stained for CD4, CD8alpha, NKG2D, NKG2ACE and other markers and were then sorted on a BD Influx. A word on this clone: Its binding antigen is unknown. Mouse gene names and germline sequences are the ones reported for this receptor. The read terminates 4 residues ahead of where the CDR3 ends, so the germline J gene completes it.

This TCR derives from a C3H/HeJ mouse with alopecia areata. This strain is characterized by the MHC haplotype H2-k. Input material: CD4+ T cells sorted from a lymph node. This chain is built from TRBV1 and TRBJ2-1; 13 junctional bases match TRBD2. For the CDR3, the sequence is CTCSGGLGGNAEQFF. CDR3 bases read: TGCACCTGCAGTGGGGGACTGGGGGGGAATGCT.